These 5 T cell receptor beta chains came from one sample sequenced in a study of technical replicates of blood from a few donors. TCRdb's copy holds only in-frame clones and misses some; the assay was immunoSEQ multiplex PCR. The table shows fewer than 15,000 clones, with around 75% occurring only once. Source material: PBMCs. The source of these receptors is a human donor in good health.

The chain combines TRBV9 with TRBJ2-7; D might be TRBD1 (6 bases). Germline CDR1 SGDLS, CDR2 YYNGEE. The CDR3 runs to 14 residues. V lost 0 bases, J lost 3 bases, and 10 bases lay in between. The CDR3 DNA sequence: TGTGCCAGCAGCGTAGGGTCAGGGGACTACGAGCAGTACTTC. This encodes CASSVGSGDYEQYF.

This clone was counted a single time. This chain joins TRBV5-6 and TRBJ2-3; 10 positions match TRBD2. Per the germline V gene, CDR1 is SGHDT and CDR2 is YYEEEE. With 3 bases clipped from V and 6 bases from J, the junction kept 7 bases outside the gene matches. This CDR3 comprises 15 residues. This CDR3 reads CASSSSTSGPDTQYF. The CDR3 DNA reads TGTGCCAGCAGCTCCTCGACTAGCGGGCCCGATACGCAGTATTTT.

The chain couples TRBV5-1 to TRBJ2-1; 10 bases align to TRBD1. Trimming at V came to 6 bases and at J to 5 bases, leaving 5 bases not matched to a gene. The CDR3 runs 14 residues. CDR1 and CDR2 (germline): SGHRS, YFSETQ. The CDR3 region is CASTPTGGHNEQFF. Written as DNA, the CDR3 is TGCGCCAGCACCCCGACAGGGGGCCACAATGAGCAGTTCTTC.

The count of this clone is one. The rearrangement uses TRBV25-1 and TRBJ1-4, with 8 bases fitting TRBD1. Germline values: CDR1 MGHDK, CDR2 SYGVNS. The CDR3 loop spans 13 amino acids. The ends lost 8 bases at V and 7 bases at J; junction bases unmatched: 6. The CDR3 coding sequence is TGTGCCAGCTCGGACAGGGTCCGTGAAAAACTGTTTTTT. As protein: CASSDRVREKLFF. Full variable domain (remainder filled in from reference TRBV25-1 and TRBJ1-4): EADIYQTPRYLVIGTGKKITLECSQTMGHDKMYWYQQDPGMELHLIHYSYGVNSTEKGDLSSESTVSRIRTEHFPLTLESARPSHTSQYLCASSDRVREKLFFGSGTQLSVL.

The gene calls are TRBV6-1 and TRBJ2-1; 8 bases align to TRBD2. Per the germline V gene, CDR1 is MNHNS and CDR2 is SASEGT. This CDR3 comprises 16 residues. V lost 1 base, J lost 1 base, and 3 bases stayed unmatched. CDR3 sequence reads: CASSEGAGGSYNEQFF. CDR3 bases: TGTGCCAGCAGTGAAGGCGCGGGAGGTTCCTACAATGAGCAGTTCTTC.